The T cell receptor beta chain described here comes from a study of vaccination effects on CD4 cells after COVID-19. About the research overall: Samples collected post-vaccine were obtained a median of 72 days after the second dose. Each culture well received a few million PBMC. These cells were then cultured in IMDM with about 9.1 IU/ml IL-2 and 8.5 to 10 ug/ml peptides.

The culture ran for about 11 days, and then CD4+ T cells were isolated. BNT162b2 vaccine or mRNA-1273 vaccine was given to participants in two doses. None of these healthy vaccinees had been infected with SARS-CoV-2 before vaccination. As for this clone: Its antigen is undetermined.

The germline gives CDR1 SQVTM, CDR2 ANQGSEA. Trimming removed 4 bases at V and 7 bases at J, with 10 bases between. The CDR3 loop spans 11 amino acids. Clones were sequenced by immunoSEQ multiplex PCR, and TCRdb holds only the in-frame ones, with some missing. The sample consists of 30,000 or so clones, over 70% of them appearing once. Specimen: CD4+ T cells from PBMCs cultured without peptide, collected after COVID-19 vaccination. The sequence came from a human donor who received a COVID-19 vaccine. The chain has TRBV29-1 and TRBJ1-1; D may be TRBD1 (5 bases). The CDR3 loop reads CSVGDGNEAFF. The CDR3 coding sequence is TGCAGCGTTGGGGACGGAAATGAAGCTTTCTTT.